A selection of T cell receptor beta chains follows, all from one sample in a study of response to subunit inactivated influenza vaccine. One entry per CDR3 protein, called by TCRdb with MiXCR from the RT-PCR reads. There are hundreds of thousands of distinct CDR3 sequences in the sample; 15% to 19% occur only once, and roughly 11% lies in the top ten. The input for sequencing was PBMCs from blood, taken roughly 12 days after vaccination. Receptors originate from a man aged 50-59 years who received an inactivated influenza vaccine. Both conserved end residues are part of each CDR3. Each record gives: CDR3 protein, J gene, V gene.

cdr3_aa: CASTGGGGQGSRGYTF; j_call: TRBJ1-2; v_call: TRBV28
cdr3_aa: CASSQASGEWQGYNEQFF; j_call: TRBJ2-1; v_call: TRBV4-2
cdr3_aa: CASSRNSQFTDTQYF; j_call: TRBJ2-3; v_call: TRBV5-1
cdr3_aa: CSASWDRDQPQHF; j_call: TRBJ1-5; v_call: TRBV20-1
cdr3_aa: CATSRVGGISSPLHF; j_call: TRBJ1-6; v_call: TRBV15
cdr3_aa: CASSSAGQTSYEQYF; j_call: TRBJ2-7; v_call: TRBV5-5
cdr3_aa: CSVEAARYEQYF; j_call: TRBJ2-7; v_call: TRBV29-1
cdr3_aa: CASSKTGILQETQYF; j_call: TRBJ2-5; v_call: TRBV14
cdr3_aa: CASSILSGGPYNEQFF; j_call: TRBJ2-1; v_call: TRBV19
cdr3_aa: CASNNPQQPQHF; j_call: TRBJ1-5; v_call: TRBV12-3/TRBV12-4
cdr3_aa: CASSARSGTYYEQYF; j_call: TRBJ2-7; v_call: TRBV9
cdr3_aa: CASSHLGQYNEQFF; j_call: TRBJ2-1; v_call: TRBV4-1
cdr3_aa: CASSVGGSNTGELFF; j_call: TRBJ2-2; v_call: TRBV9
cdr3_aa: CASSPAGTGANVLTF; j_call: TRBJ2-6; v_call: TRBV6-1
cdr3_aa: CASSLVGRGRTYEQYF; j_call: TRBJ2-7; v_call: TRBV7-2
cdr3_aa: CASSNQRKLSTDTQYF; j_call: TRBJ2-3; v_call: TRBV7-9
cdr3_aa: CASSASVTSGGETQYF; j_call: TRBJ2-5; v_call: TRBV6-1
cdr3_aa: CASSLPNFGQSSSYEQYF; j_call: TRBJ2-7; v_call: TRBV12-3/TRBV12-4